The text below deals with one T cell receptor (beta chain). These data come from a study of PD-L1 blockade in urothelial cancer. Germline assignment: CDR1 KGHSH and CDR2 LQKENI. Trimming cost V 4 bases and J 2 bases; bases outside gene matches: 13. The CDR3 covers 18 residues. Profiling relied on immunoSEQ multiplex PCR, and the TCRdb table lists in-frame clones only, not all of them. The sample has roughly 130,000 clones, approximately 84% seen once. Time point in this sample: pretreatment peripheral blood. This receptor was taken from a man between 45 and 60 years old with urothelial cancer. The chain carries TRBV18 and TRBJ2-7; 11 bases agree with TRBD2. The source material was PBMCs, sampled around atezolizumab (anti-PD-L1) treatment. The CDR3 sequence: CASSLGLADTTHTYEQYF. DNA of the CDR3: TGTGCCAGCTCACTGGGACTAGCGGACACGACCCACACCTACGAGCAGTACTTC.